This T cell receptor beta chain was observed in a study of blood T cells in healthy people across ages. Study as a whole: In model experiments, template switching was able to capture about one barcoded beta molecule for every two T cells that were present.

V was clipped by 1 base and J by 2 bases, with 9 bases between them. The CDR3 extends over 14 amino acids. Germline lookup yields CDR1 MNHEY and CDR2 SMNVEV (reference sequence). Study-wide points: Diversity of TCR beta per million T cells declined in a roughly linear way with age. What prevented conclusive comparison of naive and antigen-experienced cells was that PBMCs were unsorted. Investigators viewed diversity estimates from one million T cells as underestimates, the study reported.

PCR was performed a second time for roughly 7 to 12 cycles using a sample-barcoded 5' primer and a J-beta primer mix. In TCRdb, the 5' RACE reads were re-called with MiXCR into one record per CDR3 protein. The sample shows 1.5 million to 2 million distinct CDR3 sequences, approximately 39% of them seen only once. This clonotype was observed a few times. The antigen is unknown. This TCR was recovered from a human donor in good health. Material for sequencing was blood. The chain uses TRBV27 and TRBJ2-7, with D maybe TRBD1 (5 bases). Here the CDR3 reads CASSLYDSTYEQYF. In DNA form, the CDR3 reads TGTGCCAGCAGTTTATACGACAGCACCTACGAGCAGTACTTC.